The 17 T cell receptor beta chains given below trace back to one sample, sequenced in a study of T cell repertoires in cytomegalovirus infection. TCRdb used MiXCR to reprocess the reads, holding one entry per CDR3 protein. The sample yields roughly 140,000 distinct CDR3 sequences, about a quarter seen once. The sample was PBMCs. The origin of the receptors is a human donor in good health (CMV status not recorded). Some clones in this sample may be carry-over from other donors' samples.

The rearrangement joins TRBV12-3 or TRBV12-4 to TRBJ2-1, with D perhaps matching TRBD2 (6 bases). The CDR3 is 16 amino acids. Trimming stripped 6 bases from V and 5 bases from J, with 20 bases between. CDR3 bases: TGTGCCAGCAGCCGCTCACTGGTAGCGGTAGACAATGAGCAGTTCTTC. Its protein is CASSRSLVAVDNEQFF.

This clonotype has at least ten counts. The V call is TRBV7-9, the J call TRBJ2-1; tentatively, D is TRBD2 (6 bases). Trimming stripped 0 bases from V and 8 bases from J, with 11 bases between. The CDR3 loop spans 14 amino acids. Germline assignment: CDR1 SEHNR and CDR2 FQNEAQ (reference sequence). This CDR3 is CASSLALPGDEQFF. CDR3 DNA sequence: TGTGCCAGCAGCTTAGCGCTACCGGGAGATGAGCAGTTCTTC.

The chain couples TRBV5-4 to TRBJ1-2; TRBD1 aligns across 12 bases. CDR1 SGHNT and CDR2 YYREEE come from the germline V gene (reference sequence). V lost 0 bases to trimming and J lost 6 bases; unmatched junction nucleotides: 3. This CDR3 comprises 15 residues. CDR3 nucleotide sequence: TGTGCCAGCAGCTTGGTCGGGGACAGGGGGCATGGCTACACCTTC. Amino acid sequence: CASSLVGDRGHGYTF.

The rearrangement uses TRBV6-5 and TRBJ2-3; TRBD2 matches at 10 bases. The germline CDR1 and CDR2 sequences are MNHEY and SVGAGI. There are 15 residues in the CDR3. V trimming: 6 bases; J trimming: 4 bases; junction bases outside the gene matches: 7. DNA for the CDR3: TGTGCCAGCAGATTAGCGGGAGGCCCCGCAGATACGCAGTATTTT. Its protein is CASRLAGGPADTQYF.

DNA of the CDR3: TGTGCCAGCAGCCGACCCGGGACTAGCGGCCCTGGGGCGCAGTATTTT. It is translated as CASSRPGTSGPGAQYF. The genes are TRBV12-3 or TRBV12-4 and TRBJ2-3; 11 bases are shared with TRBD2. V shed 6 bases, J shed 10 bases, and the junction held 15 bases outside the gene matches. The length of the CDR3 is 16 residues.

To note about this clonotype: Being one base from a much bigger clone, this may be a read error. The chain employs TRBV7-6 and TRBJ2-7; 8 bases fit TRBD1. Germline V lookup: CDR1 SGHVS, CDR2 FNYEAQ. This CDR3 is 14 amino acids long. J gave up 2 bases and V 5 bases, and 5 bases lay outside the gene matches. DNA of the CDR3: TGTGCCAGCAGCCTGGGACAGGTAACCTACGAGCAGTACTTC. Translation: CASSLGQVTYEQYF.

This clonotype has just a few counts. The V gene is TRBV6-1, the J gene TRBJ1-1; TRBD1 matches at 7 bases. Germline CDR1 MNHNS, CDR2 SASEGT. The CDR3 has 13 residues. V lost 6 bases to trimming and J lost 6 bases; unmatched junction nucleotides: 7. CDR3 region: CASSEGAGAEAFF. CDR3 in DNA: TGTGCCAGCAGCGAGGGGGCAGGCGCTGAAGCTTTCTTT.

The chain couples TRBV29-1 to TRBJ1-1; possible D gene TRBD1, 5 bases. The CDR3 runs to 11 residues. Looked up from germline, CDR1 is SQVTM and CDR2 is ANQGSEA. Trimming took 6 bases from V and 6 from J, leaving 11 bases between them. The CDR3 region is CSVGGQAEAFF. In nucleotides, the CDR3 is TGCAGCGTGGGGGGTCAGGCTGAAGCTTTCTTT.

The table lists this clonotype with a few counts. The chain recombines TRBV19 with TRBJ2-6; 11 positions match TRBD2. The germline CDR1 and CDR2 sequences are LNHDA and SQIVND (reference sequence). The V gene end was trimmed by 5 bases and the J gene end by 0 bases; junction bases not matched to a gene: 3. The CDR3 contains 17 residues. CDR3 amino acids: CASSALAGASGANVLTF. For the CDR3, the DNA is TGTGCCAGTAGTGCACTAGCGGGGGCCTCTGGGGCCAACGTCCTGACTTTC.

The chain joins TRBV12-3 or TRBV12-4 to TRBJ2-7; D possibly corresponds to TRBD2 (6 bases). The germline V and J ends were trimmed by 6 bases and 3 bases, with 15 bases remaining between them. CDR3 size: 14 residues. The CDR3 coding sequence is TGTGCCAGCAGCCGCGGACGGGGAGGCTACGAGCAGTACTTC. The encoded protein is CASSRGRGGYEQYF.

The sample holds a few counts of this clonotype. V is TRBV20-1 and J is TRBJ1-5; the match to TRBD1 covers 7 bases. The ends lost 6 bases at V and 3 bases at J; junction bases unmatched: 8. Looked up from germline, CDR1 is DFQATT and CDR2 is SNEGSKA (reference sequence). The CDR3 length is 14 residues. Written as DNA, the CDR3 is TGCAGTGCAACACGGGACAGAGACAATCAGCCCCAGCATTTT. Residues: CSATRDRDNQPQHF.

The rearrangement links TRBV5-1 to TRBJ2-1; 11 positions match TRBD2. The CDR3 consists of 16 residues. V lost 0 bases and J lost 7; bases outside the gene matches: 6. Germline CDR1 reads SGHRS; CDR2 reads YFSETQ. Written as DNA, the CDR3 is TGCGCCAGCAGCTTGGTTAGCGGGGGGGCCTCGAATGAGCAGTTCTTC. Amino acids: CASSLVSGGASNEQFF. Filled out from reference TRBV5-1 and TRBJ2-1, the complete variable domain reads KAGVTQTPRYLIKTRGQQVTLSCSPISGHRSVSWYQQTPGQGLQFLFEYFSETQRNKGNFPGRFSGRQFSNSRSEMNVSTLELGDSALYLCASSLVSGGASNEQFFGPGTRLTVL.

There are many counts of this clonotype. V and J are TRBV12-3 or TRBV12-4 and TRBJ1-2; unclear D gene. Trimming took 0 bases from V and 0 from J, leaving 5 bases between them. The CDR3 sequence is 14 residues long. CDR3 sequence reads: CASSLATANYGYTF. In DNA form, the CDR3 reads TGTGCCAGCAGTTTAGCAACAGCTAACTATGGCTACACCTTC.

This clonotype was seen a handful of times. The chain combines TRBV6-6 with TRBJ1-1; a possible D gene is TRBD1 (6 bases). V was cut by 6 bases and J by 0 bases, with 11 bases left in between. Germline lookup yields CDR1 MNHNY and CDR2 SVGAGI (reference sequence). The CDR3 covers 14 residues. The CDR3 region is CASRDRPMNTEAFF. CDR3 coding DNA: TGTGCCAGCAGGGACAGACCCATGAACACTGAAGCTTTCTTT.

This CDR3 reads CSASSSGKKNIQYF. CDR3 coding DNA: TGCAGTGCTAGTTCTAGCGGGAAAAAAAACATTCAGTACTTC. The chain couples TRBV20-1 to TRBJ2-4; 9 nucleotides agree with TRBD2. Germline CDR1 reads DFQATT; CDR2 reads SNEGSKA (reference sequence). This CDR3 contains 14 residues. The J segment lost 4 bases and the V segment lost 3 bases, leaving 4 bases of the junction unmatched.

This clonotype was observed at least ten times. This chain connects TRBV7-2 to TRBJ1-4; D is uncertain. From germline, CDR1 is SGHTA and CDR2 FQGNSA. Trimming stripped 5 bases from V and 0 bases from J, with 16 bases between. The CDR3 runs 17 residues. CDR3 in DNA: TGTGCCAGCAGCCTCACGAGACGACAAGCAACTAATGAAAAACTGTTTTTT. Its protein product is CASSLTRRQATNEKLFF.

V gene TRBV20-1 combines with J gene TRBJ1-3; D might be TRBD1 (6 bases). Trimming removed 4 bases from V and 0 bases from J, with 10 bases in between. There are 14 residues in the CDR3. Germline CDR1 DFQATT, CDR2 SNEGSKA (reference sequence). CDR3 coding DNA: TGCAGTGCTACTACAGGGAACTCTGGAAACACCATATATTTT. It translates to CSATTGNSGNTIYF.